Shown below are 16 T cell receptor beta chains from a single sample sequenced in a study of blood T cell repertoires in COVID-19. The data were produced by immunoSEQ multiplex PCR, yet TCRdb's version contains in-frame clones alone and is incomplete. The table shows around 97,000 clones, with about nine tenths occurring only once. Source material: peripheral blood. The receptors come from a woman of 80 years or more in a cohort sampled during active COVID-19.

This clone was observed a few times. The chain links TRBV6-5 to TRBJ1-5; no clear D. CDR3 length equals 15 residues. Germline assignment: CDR1 MNHEY and CDR2 SVGAGI. Trimming took 4 bases from V and 0 from J, leaving 10 bases between them. CDR3 nucleotide sequence: TGTGCCAGCAGTTTGCGAGCTAATAGCAATCAGCCCCAGCATTTT. Its protein product is CASSLRANSNQPQHF.

The chain couples TRBV7-2 to TRBJ2-7, with a tentative D call TRBD1 (6 bases). V was trimmed by 1 base and J by 2 bases, leaving 15 bases between them. The CDR3 loop spans 16 amino acids. CDR1 SGHTA and CDR2 FQGNSA come from the germline V gene. The CDR3 spells CASSLEVGHFPYEQYF. In DNA, the CDR3 is TGTGCCAGCAGCTTAGAAGTGGGACATTTCCCCTACGAGCAGTACTTC.

The CDR3 is CASSFPTGGTEAFF. DNA of the CDR3: TGTGCCAGTAGTTTCCCGACAGGGGGGACTGAAGCTTTCTTT. This rearrangement joins TRBV19 to TRBJ1-1; 9 bases are shared with TRBD1. This CDR3 region has 14 residues. Trimming removed 5 bases from V and 5 bases from J; junction bases left unmatched: 6. Germline CDR1 reads LNHDA; CDR2 reads SQIVND (reference sequence). Combining the CDR3 with reference TRBV19 and TRBJ1-1 gives the whole variable domain DGGITQSPKYLFRKEGQNVTLSCEQNLNHDAMYWYRQDPGQGLRLIYYSQIVNDFQKGDIAEGYSVSREKKESFPLTVTSAQKNPTAFYLCASSFPTGGTEAFFGQGTRLTVV.

The rearrangement links TRBV14 to TRBJ1-5, with D tentatively TRBD1 (5 bases). The V end lost 4 bases, the J end lost 7 bases, and 11 bases lay between the germline ends. Germline V CDR1 and CDR2: SGHDN, FVKESK. The CDR3 contains 13 residues. The CDR3 nucleotides are TGTGCCAGCAGCCGAGAGCGGGGGCAGCCCCAGCATTTT. Translating gives CASSRERGQPQHF.

In its sample, this clone was seen once. The chain recombines TRBV19 with TRBJ1-5; 9 nucleotides line up with TRBD1. The CDR3 runs 15 residues. Germline trimming cut 6 bases from V and 4 bases from J; bases unmatched to any gene: 7. In germline, CDR1 is LNHDA, CDR2 SQIVND (reference sequence). Here the CDR3 reads CASRGGQGGNQPQHF. DNA of the CDR3: TGTGCCAGTAGGGGGGGACAGGGTGGAAATCAGCCCCAGCATTTT.

The chain has TRBV5-1 and TRBJ1-2; D is possibly TRBD1 (6 bases). Germline V gene lookup returns CDR1 SGHRS and CDR2 YFSETQ. The CDR3 contains 14 residues. Trimming pared 4 bases from V and 6 bases from J, leaving 16 bases between. The CDR3 DNA follows: TGCGCCAGCAGCCAGGGGTCCGAAAAGAATGGCTACACCTTC. Translating gives CASSQGSEKNGYTF.

V usage is TRBV7-8 and J usage is TRBJ1-1, with D unclear. This CDR3 contains 17 residues. The germline V and J ends were trimmed by 1 base and 2 bases, with 17 bases remaining between them. Germline V gene data show CDR1 as SGHVS and CDR2 as FQNEAQ. Here the CDR3 reads CASSLVGIPLGNTEAFF. The CDR3 region has the DNA TGTGCCAGCAGCTTAGTGGGTATTCCATTGGGCAACACTGAAGCTTTCTTT.

V usage is TRBV19 and J usage is TRBJ1-1; maybe TRBD1 (6 bases). Trimming removed 7 bases at V and 1 base at J, with 16 bases between. The CDR3 spans 15 residues. Germline-derived CDR1 and CDR2 are LNHDA and SQIVND (reference sequence). The CDR3 coding sequence is TGTGCCAGTACCCCCGGTCAGGGGCGGAACACTGAAGCTTTCTTT. As protein: CASTPGQGRNTEAFF.

CDR3 sequence (DNA): TGTGCCAGCTCCCCCCGGGCGGGGGTCTCTGGGGCCAACGTCCTGACTTTC. Its translation is CASSPRAGVSGANVLTF. V and J are TRBV5-4 and TRBJ2-6; TRBD2 matches at 7 bases. The CDR3 runs 17 residues. V trimming: 7 bases; J trimming: 0 bases; junction bases outside the gene matches: 10. Per germline, CDR1 SGHNT and CDR2 YYREEE (reference sequence).

In this sample, this clone turned up many times. At the DNA level, this CDR3 is encoded by other sequences in the same sample as well. V and J are TRBV28 and TRBJ1-5; 9 bases agree with TRBD1. The ends lost 4 bases at V and 5 bases at J; junction bases unmatched: 6. Germline values: CDR1 MDHEN, CDR2 SYDVKM. The CDR3 consists of 15 residues. The CDR3 here is CASSSSGTGYQPQHF. The CDR3 bases are TGTGCCAGCAGTTCCTCCGGGACAGGGTATCAGCCCCAGCATTTT.

This chain uses TRBV7-2 with TRBJ2-7, with D possibly being TRBD2 (7 bases). Trimming removed 4 bases from V and 2 bases from J, with 18 bases in between. This CDR3 spans 16 amino acids. Per germline, CDR1 SGHTA and CDR2 FQGNSA. CDR3: CASSSQGGGGPYEQYF. The CDR3, as DNA: TGTGCCAGCAGCTCCCAGGGTGGCGGGGGCCCCTACGAGCAGTACTTC. Supplemented by reference TRBV7-2 and TRBJ2-7, the full variable domain reads GAGVSQSPSNKVTEKGKDVELRCDPISGHTALYWYRQSLGQGLEFLIYFQGNSAPDKSGLPSDRFSAERTGGSVSTLTIQRTQQEDSAVYLCASSSQGGGGPYEQYFGPGTRLTVT.

The chain combines TRBV18 with TRBJ2-7; 7 bases are shared with TRBD1. The germline CDR1 and CDR2 sequences are KGHSH and LQKENI. The CDR3 has 13 residues. V trimming: 4 bases; J trimming: 7 bases; junction bases outside the gene matches: 7. CDR3 coding DNA: TGTGCCAGCTCACGAAACAGACAGGGAGAGCAGTACTTC. It specifies CASSRNRQGEQYF.

The sample holds one count of this clone. The chain carries TRBV23-1 and TRBJ1-1; 8 bases are shared with TRBD1. TRBV23-1 is filed as an ORF, its function uncertain. V was clipped by 0 bases and J by 0 bases; unmatched bases: 9. This CDR3 has 18 amino acids. CDR3 in DNA: TGCGCCAGCAGTCAATCGGAAGGGACAGGCCCCTTGAACACTGAAGCTTTCTTT. This codes for CASSQSEGTGPLNTEAFF.

The chain couples TRBV27 to TRBJ2-1; TRBD2 might be the D (6 bases). V dropped 6 bases and J dropped 8 bases, with 14 bases sitting between them. The germline V gene has CDR1 MNHEY and CDR2 SMNVEV (reference sequence). This CDR3 comprises 13 residues. CDR3 nucleotide sequence: TGTGCCAGCAGGGGGACTCGTCGGGATGAGCAGTTCTTC. This codes for CASRGTRRDEQFF.

The V and J genes are TRBV9 and TRBJ2-7, with D possibly being TRBD2 (7 bases). The CDR3 contains 16 residues. CDR1 and CDR2 (germline): SGDLS, YYNGEE. The V end was cut by 2 bases, the J end by 0 bases, with 15 bases between. The CDR3 DNA follows: TGTGCCAGCAGCGTCTCGAACGCGGGGGCCTCCTACGAGCAGTACTTC. Translation: CASSVSNAGASYEQYF.

The V and J genes are TRBV19 and TRBJ2-7; 9 nucleotides line up with TRBD1. This CDR3 has 17 amino acids. The V segment lost 3 bases and the J segment 2 bases; nucleotides outside the gene matches: 11. CDR1 and CDR2 (germline): LNHDA, SQIVND (reference sequence). CDR3 nucleotides: TGTGCCAGTAGTATCGCCCCCCCCGGGACAGGGCCCTACGAGCAGTACTTC. Amino acids: CASSIAPPGTGPYEQYF.